This TCR beta chain was identified during a study of T cell responses to AZD1222 COVID-19 vaccine. General study points: Reportedly, close to half of spike-specific TCRs are directed against unmutated variant regions.

Libraries were prepared by immunoSEQ multiplex PCR; TCRdb keeps only in-frame clonotypes and omits some of them. The sample has some 110,000 clones, around 90% seen once. The V and J ends lost 2 bases and 8 bases respectively, with 12 bases between them. The CDR3 runs to 13 residues. CDR1 is PRHDT, CDR2 FYEKMQ, per germline (reference sequence). The table lists this clone with a count of one. The antigen remains undetermined. This chain joins TRBV13 and TRBJ1-1; D remains ambiguous. The receptor's source is an adult who received the AZD1222 COVID-19 vaccine. Sequenced material: peripheral blood, taken 28 days after the second AZD1222 dose. CDR3 sequence (DNA): TGTGCCAGCAGCTTAAATGGGGTCTTAGAAGCTTTCTTT. Protein: CASSLNGVLEAFF.